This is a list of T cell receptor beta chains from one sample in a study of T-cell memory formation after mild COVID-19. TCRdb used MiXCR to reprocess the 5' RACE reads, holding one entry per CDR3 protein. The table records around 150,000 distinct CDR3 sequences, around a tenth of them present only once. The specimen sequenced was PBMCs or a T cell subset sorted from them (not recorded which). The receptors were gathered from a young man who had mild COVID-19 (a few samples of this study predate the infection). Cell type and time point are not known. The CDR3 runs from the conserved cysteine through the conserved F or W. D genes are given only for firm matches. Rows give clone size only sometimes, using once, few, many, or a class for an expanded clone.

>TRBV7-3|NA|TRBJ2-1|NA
TGTGCCAGCAGCTTAAGGGCGGGGACTGCCTACAATGAGCAGTTCTTC
CASSLRAGTAYNEQFF
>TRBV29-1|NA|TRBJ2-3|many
TGCAGCGTTGTCAGCCTCCTGAGCACAGATACGCAGTATTTT
CSVVSLLSTDTQYF
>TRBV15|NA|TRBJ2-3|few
TGTGCCACCAGCATCTTTCGTAGGGGCACAGATACGCAGTATTTT
CATSIFRRGTDTQYF
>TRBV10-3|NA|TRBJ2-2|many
TGTGCCATCAGTGGCTTGGGGAACACCGGGGAGCTGTTTTTT
CAISGLGNTGELFF
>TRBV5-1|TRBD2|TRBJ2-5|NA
TGCGCCAGCAGCTTGGGCCCAGTAGCGGGGGAAGAGACCCAGTACTTC
CASSLGPVAGEETQYF
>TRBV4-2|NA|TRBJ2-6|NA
TGTGCCAGCAGCCAAACAGGTGGGGCCAACGTCCTGACTTTC
CASSQTGGANVLTF
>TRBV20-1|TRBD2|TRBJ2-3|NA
TGCAGTGCTCCGGATCGGACTAGTTCAGATACGCAGTATTTT
CSAPDRTSSDTQYF
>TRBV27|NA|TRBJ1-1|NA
TGTGCCAGCAGTCTGACAAGAATGAACACTGAAGCTTTCTTT
CASSLTRMNTEAFF
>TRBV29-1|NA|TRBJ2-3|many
TGCAGCGTTCTAACAGGCACAGATACGCAGTATTTT
CSVLTGTDTQYF
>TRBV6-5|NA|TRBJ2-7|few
TGTGCCAGCAGGGAAACAGGGTCCTACGAGCAGTACTTC
CASRETGSYEQYF
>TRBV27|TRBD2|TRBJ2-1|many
TGTGCCAGCAGTCCAAGAGGGGCTAGCGGGGCCCATGAGCAGTTCTTC
CASSPRGASGAHEQFF
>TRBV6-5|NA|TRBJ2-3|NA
TGTGCCAGCAGTCGGACTGCTGGCACAGATACGCAGTATTTT
CASSRTAGTDTQYF
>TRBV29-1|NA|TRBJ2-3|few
TGCAGCGTTGTAATCCAGGGCGGGACAGATACGCAGTATTTT
CSVVIQGGTDTQYF
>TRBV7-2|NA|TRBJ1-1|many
TGTGCCAGCAGCTTCACCTTCCTGGGTGAGACTGAAGCTTTCTTT
CASSFTFLGETEAFF
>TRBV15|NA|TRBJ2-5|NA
TGTGCCACCAGCAGAGATTCCGGGTTACTAGTAGAGACCCAGTACTTC
CATSRDSGLLVETQYF
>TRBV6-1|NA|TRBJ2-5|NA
TGTGCCAGCAGCGCTGGGACCATACAAGAGACCCAGTACTTC
CASSAGTIQETQYF
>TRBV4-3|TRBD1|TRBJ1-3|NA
TGCGCCAGCAGCCAAGATCAGACAGGGCCTGGAAACACCATATATTTT
CASSQDQTGPGNTIYF
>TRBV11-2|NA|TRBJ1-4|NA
TGTGCCAGCAGCGGGGGTGCAACTAATGAAAAACTGTTTTTT
CASSGGATNEKLFF